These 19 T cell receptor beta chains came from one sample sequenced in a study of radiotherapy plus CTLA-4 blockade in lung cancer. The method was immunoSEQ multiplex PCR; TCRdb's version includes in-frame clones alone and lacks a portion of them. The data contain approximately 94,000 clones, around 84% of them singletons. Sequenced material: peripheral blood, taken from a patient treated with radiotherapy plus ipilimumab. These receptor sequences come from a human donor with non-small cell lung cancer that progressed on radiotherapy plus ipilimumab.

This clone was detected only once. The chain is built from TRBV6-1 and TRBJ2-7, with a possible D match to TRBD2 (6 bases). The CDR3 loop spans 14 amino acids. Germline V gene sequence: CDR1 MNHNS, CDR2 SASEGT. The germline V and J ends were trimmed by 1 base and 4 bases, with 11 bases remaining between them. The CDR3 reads CASSEVGGEYEQYF. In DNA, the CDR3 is TGTGCCAGCAGTGAAGTAGGAGGGGAGTACGAGCAGTACTTC.

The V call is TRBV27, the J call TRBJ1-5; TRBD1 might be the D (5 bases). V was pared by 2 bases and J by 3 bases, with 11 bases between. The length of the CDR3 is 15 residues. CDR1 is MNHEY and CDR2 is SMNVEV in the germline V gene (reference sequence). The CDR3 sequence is CASSLGQGFNQPQHF. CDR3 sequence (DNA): TGTGCCAGCAGTTTAGGGCAGGGATTCAATCAGCCCCAGCATTTT.

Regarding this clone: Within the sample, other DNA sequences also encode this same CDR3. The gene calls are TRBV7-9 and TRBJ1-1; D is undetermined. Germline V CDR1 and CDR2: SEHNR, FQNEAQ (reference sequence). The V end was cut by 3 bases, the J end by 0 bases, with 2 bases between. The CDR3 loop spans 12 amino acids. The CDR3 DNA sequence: TGTGCCAGCAGCTTGGTGAACACTGAAGCTTTCTTT. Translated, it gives CASSLVNTEAFF.

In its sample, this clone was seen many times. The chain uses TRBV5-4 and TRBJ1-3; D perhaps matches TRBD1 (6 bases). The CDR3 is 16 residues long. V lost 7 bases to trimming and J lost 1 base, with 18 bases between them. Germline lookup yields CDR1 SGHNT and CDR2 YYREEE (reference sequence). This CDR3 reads CASHSRGPISGNTIYF. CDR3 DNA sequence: TGTGCCAGCCACTCCAGGGGACCGATTTCTGGAAACACCATATATTTT.

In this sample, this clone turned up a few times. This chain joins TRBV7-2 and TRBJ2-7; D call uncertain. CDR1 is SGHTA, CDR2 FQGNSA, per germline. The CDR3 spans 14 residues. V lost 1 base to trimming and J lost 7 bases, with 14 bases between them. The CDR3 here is CASSLDEGWGEQYV. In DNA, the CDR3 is TGTGCCAGCAGCTTAGACGAAGGTTGGGGTGAGCAGTACGTC.

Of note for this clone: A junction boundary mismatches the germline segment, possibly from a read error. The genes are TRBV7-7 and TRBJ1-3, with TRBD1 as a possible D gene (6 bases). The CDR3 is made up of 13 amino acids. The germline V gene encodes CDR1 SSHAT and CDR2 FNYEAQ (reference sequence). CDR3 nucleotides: TGTGCTAGCAGCTCCGGACAGGGAAACACCATATATTTT. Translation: CASSSGQGNTIYF.

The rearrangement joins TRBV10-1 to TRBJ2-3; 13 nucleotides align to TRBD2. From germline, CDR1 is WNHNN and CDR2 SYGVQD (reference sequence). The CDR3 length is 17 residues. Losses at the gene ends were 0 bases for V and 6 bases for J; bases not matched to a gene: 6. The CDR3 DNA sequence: TGCGCCAGCAGTGAGTCCGCACTAGCGGGAGGGCGGGATACGCAGTATTTT. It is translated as CASSESALAGGRDTQYF.

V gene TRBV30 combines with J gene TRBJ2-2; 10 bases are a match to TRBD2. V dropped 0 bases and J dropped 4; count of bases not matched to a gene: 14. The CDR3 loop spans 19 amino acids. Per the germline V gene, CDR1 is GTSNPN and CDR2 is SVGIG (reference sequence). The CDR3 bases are TGTGCCTGGAGTGTAGGCCCAGCGGGAGGGCCGCGAGGCACCGGGGAGCTGTTTTTT. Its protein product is CAWSVGPAGGPRGTGELFF.

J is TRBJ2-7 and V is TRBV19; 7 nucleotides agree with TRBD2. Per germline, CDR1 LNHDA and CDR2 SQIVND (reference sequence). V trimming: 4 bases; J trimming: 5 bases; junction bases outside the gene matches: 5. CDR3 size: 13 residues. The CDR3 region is CASSRGLDDEQYF. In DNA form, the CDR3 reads TGTGCCAGTAGTAGAGGACTAGATGACGAGCAGTACTTC.

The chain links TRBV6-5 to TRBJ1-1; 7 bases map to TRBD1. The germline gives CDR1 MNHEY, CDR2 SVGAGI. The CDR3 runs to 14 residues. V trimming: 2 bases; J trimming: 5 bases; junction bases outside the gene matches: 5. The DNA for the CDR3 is TGTGCCAGCAGTTACGACAGGGTGAGGACTGAAGCTTTCTTT. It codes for CASSYDRVRTEAFF.

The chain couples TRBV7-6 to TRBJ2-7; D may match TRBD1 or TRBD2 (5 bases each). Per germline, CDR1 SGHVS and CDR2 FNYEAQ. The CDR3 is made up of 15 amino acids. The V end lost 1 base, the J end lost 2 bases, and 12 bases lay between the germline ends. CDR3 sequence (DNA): TGTGCCAGCAGCTTAGGGGGACCAACAACCTACGAGCAGTACTTC. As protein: CASSLGGPTTYEQYF.

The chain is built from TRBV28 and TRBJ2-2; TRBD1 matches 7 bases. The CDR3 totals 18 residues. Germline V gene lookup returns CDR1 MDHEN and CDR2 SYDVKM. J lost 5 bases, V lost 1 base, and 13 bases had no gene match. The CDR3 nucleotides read TGTGCCAGCAGTTTATTCCCATACTCGGACAGGACTACCGGGGAGCTGTTTTTT. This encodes CASSLFPYSDRTTGELFF.

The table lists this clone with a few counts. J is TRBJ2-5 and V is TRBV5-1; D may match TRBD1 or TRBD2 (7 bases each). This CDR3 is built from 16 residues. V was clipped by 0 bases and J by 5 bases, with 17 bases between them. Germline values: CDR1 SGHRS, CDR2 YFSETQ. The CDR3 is CASSLARQGGGETQYF. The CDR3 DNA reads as TGCGCCAGCAGCTTGGCAAGACAGGGAGGGGGGGAGACCCAGTACTTC.

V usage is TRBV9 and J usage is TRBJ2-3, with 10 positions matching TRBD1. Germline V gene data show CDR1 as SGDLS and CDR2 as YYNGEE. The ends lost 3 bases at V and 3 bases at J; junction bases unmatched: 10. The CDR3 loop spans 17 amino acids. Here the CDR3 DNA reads TGTGCCAGCAGCGAGACCCTCCGGGACAGGGGAACAGATACGCAGTATTTT. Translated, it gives CASSETLRDRGTDTQYF.

As DNA, the CDR3 is TGTGCCAGCAGCCGACTGGGACAGGGGCTGGCTGAAGCTTTCTTT. Amino acids: CASSRLGQGLAEAFF. The rearrangement links TRBV28 to TRBJ1-1, with 10 bases that match TRBD1. The germline gives CDR1 MDHEN, CDR2 SYDVKM. The V gene end was trimmed by 6 bases and the J gene end by 6 bases; junction bases not matched to a gene: 10. This CDR3 spans 15 amino acids.

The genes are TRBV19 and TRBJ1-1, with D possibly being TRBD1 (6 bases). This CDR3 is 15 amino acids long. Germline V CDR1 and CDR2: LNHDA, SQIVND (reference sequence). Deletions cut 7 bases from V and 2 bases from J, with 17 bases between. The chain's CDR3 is CASTPRSGANTEAFF. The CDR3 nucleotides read TGTGCCAGTACTCCCCGGTCAGGGGCTAACACTGAAGCTTTCTTT.

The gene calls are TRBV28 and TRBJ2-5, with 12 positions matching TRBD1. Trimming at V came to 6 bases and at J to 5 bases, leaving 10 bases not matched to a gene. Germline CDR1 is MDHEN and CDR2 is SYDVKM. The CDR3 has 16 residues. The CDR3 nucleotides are TGTGCCAGCAGCATGGGACAGGGGGCGGGTCCGGAGACCCAGTACTTC. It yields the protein CASSMGQGAGPETQYF.

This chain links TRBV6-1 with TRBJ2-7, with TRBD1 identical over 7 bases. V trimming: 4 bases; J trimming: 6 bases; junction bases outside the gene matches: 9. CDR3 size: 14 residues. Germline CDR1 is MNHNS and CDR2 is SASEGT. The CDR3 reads CASSGTGATGEQYF. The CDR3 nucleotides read TGTGCCAGCAGTGGGACAGGAGCCACGGGCGAGCAGTACTTC.

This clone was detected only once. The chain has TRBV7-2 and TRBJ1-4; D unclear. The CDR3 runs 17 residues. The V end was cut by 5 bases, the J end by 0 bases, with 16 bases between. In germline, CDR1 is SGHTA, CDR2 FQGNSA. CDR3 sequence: CASSKALGGATNEKLFF. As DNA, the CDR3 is TGTGCCAGCAGCAAAGCCCTGGGCGGGGCAACTAATGAAAAACTGTTTTTT.